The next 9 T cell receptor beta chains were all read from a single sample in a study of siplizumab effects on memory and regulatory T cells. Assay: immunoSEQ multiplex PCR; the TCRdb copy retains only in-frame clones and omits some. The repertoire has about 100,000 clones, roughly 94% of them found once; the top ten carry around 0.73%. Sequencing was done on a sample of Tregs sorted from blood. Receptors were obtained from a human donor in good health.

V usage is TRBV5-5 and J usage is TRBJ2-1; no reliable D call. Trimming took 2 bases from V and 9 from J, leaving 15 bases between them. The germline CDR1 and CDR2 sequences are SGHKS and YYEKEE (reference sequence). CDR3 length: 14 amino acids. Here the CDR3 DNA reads TGTGCCAGCAGCTTAAGCCAGCCCCGGCTTGAGCAGTTCTTC. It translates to CASSLSQPRLEQFF.

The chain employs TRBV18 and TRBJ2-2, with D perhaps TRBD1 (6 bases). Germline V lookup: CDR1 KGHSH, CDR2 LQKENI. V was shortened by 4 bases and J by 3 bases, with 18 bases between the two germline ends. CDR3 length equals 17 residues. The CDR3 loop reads CASSLYPRGSYTGELFF. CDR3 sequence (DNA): TGTGCCAGCTCACTATATCCCAGGGGATCGTACACCGGGGAGCTGTTTTTT.

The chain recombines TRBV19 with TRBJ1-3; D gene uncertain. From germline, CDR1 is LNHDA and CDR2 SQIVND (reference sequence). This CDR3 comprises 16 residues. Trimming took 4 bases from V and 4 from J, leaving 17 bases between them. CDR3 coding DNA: TGTGCCAGTAGTACGCGCCGGGTTAGGACGGGAAACACCATATATTTT. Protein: CASSTRRVRTGNTIYF.

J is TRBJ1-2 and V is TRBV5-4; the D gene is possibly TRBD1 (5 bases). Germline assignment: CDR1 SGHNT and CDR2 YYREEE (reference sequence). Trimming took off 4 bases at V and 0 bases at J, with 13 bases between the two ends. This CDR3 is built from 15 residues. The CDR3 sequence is CASSLWTIPNYGYTF. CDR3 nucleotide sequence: TGTGCCAGCAGCCTATGGACAATTCCTAACTATGGCTACACCTTC.

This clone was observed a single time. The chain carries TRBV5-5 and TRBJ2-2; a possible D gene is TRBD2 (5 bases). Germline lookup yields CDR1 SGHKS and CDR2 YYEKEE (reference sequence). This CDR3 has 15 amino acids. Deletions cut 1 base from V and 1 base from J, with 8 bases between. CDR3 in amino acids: CASSLLLGNTGELFF. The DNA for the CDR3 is TGTGCCAGCAGCTTGTTACTAGGGAACACCGGGGAGCTGTTTTTT.

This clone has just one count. CDR3 sequence: CASRVSTGNTEAFF. The CDR3 nucleotides are TGCGCCAGCAGAGTCTCGACAGGTAACACTGAAGCTTTCTTT. The chain uses TRBV5-1 and TRBJ1-1; a weak D match, TRBD1 (6 bases). CDR1 and CDR2 from the germline V gene are SGHRS and YFSETQ. The V and J ends lost 5 bases and 2 bases respectively, with 13 bases between them. This CDR3 spans 14 amino acids.

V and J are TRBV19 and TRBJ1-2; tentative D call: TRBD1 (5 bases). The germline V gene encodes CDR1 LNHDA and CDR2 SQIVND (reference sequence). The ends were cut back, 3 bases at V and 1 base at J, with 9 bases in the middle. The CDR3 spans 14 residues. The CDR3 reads CASSIGRVNYGYTF. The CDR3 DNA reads TGTGCCAGTAGTATTGGCAGGGTTAACTATGGCTACACCTTC.

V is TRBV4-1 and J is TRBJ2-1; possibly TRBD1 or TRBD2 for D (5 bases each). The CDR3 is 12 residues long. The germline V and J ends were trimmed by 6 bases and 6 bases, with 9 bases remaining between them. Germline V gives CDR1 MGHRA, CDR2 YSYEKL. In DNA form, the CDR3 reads TGCGCCAGCAGGGGACCGATCAATGAGCAGTTCTTC. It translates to CASRGPINEQFF.

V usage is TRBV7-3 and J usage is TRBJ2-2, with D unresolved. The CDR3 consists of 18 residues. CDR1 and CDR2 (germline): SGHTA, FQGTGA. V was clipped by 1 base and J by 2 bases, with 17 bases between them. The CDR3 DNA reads TGTGCCAGCAGCTTAATCCCTGGGCGGCGGCTCAACACCGGGGAGCTGTTTTTT. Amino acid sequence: CASSLIPGRRLNTGELFF.